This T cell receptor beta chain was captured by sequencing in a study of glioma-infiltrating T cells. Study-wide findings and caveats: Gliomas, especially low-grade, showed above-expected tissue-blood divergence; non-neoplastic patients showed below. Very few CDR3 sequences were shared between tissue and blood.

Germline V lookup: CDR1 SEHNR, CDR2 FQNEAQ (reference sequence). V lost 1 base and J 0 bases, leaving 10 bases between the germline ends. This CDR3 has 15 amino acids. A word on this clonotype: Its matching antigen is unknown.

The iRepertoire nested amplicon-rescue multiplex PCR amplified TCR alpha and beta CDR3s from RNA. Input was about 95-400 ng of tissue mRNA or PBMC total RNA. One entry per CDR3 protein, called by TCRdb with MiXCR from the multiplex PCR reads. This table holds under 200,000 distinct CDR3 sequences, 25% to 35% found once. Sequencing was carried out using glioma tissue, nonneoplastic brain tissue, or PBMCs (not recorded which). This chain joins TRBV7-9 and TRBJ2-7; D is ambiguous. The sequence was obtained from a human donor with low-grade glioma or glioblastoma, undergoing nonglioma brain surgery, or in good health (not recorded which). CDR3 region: CASSLGTDPSYEQYF. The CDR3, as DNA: TGTGCCAGCAGCTTAGGGACGGACCCCTCCTACGAGCAGTACTTC. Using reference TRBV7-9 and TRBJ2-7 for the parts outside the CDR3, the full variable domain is DTGVSQNPRHKITKRGQNVTFRCDPISEHNRLYWYRQTLGQGPEFLTYFQNEAQLEKSRLLSDRFSAERPKGSFSTLEIQRTEQGDSAMYLCASSLGTDPSYEQYFGPGTRLTVT.